The T cell receptor (beta chain) under discussion was sequenced for a study of patients and donors after allogeneic stem cell transplantation. MiXCR, applied by TCRdb to the RT-PCR reads, yields one record per CDR3 protein. This table has some 880,000 distinct CDR3 sequences, under 20% appearing once. From germline, CDR1 is GTSNPN and CDR2 SVGIG (reference sequence). The V end was cut by 0 bases, the J end by 6 bases, with 9 bases between. CDR3 length equals 13 residues. The receptor was derived from a human donor who was either an allogeneic HSCT recipient or a stem cell or donor lymphocyte infusion donor (not recorded which). It is not recorded whose cells these are; they may come from a transplant donor. The chain carries TRBV30 and TRBJ1-5; D remains unclear. Sequences were obtained from blood, either unsorted or a sorted T cell fraction (not recorded which). In DNA, the CDR3 is TGTGCCTGGAGTGTAGGAGGGTCTCAGCCCCAGCATTTT. This gives the protein CAWSVGGSQPQHF. The full variable domain, completed using reference TRBV30 and TRBJ1-5, is SQTIHQWPATLVQPVGSPLSLECTVEGTSNPNLYWYRQAAGRGLQLLFYSVGIGQISSEVPQNLSASRPQDRQFILSSKKLLLSDSGFYLCAWSVGGSQPQHFGDGTRLSIL.